This T cell receptor (beta chain) was recorded in a study of T cells after yellow fever vaccination (dated by TCRdb to between 2018 and 2020). At the level of the whole study: The SMART-Seq v4 Ultra Low Input RNA kit was used to prepare libraries from fractions with low cell numbers. Bulk PBMC replicates and cell subsets were isolated from blood drawn at multiple timepoints before and after both primary and secondary immunization. To track T-cell clones before and after primary and booster YFV17D yellow fever vaccination, bulk TCR alpha and beta repertoires were sequenced longitudinally. Two healthy male donors made up the cohort, one aged 18 to 30 years and the other aged 30 to 39 years. The paper's findings and limits, for the study overall: The secondary T-cell response was weaker than the primary response but faster, peaking on day 5 instead of day 15. Computational filtering was required because FACS-sorted repertoires could contain abundant contaminating clonotypes from the bulk population. Only a couple of donors were included in the study, so the extent to which the findings can be generalized is limited. A small share of clonotypes was detected in both CD4 and CD8 compartments, with the overlap likely arising from convergent recombination. Most clones expanded after primary vaccination (roughly 96% of CD4 and approximately 86% of CD8) were re-detected after the booster, suggesting that broad memory maintenance occurred.

This clonotype was observed at least ten times. Its cognate antigen has yet to be identified. Within one base of it there is no much larger clone, and no base qualities were kept. The CDR1 and CDR2 encoded by the germline V gene are MRHNA and SNTAGT. Its CDR3 holds 16 amino acids, cysteine through phenylalanine. Left in the record is the CDR3 DNA by itself, 48 bases read in frame from the first base. At the junction V is shortened by 0 bases and J by 0 bases, with 10 bases in between. TCR cDNA was made using 5'RACE template switching, a step that added a universal primer site and unique molecular identifiers. Priming of cDNA synthesis was performed from both the TCR alpha and TCR beta constant segments. Two PCR steps were used to amplify libraries, with sample barcodes and sequencing adapters being added in the second step. Sequencing of the libraries was done on either Illumina HiSeq 2500 (2x100 bp) or NovaSeq (2x150 bp). Processing in the source paper ran as follows. Reads were demultiplexed and collapsed into UMI consensus sequences with MIGEC, and V(D)J alignment was performed with MiXCR. Using edgeR on replicate PBMC samples, clonotypes were called vaccine-responding if FDR was below 0.01 and the log2 fold change was above 5 up to day 15. Each bulk clonotype received a CD4 or CD8 identity based on whether the sequenced CD4 or CD8 repertoire contained that clonotype at higher abundance. TCRdb reanalyzed the raw reads on its own, using fastp at Q25 for trimming and MiXCR for clone calling, and kept in-frame beta chains. Rows merge per CDR3 protein into single entries with the most common DNA and genes. TCRdb, not the original authors, processed these V and J calls. The sample has roughly 170,000 distinct CDR3 sequences on record, about 6.2% of them singletons. The ten largest clonotypes hold approximately 3% of the sample.

What this sample's treatment or condition label stands for: live attenuated yellow fever vaccine strain. PBMCs were isolated from peripheral blood using a standard Ficoll-Paque protocol. CD4 and CD8 T-cell fractions were isolated with Dynabeads CD4 and CD8 positive selection kits. RNA was extracted with TriZol from bulk PBMCs, CD4 and CD8 fractions, and dextramer-positive and dextramer-negative fractions. Recombination connected TRBV6-4 to TRBJ2-3; TRBD1 is perhaps the D gene, given 6 matching bases. The material was CD4+ T cells sorted from PBMCs, obtained on the day of the first yellow fever vaccination. This sequence originates from a young man who received the YFV17D yellow fever vaccine. The DNA sequence follows: TGTGCCAGCAGTGACTCGGGGGCTAGCAGCACAGATACGCAGTATTTT. This encodes CASSDSGASSTDTQYF.